The T cell receptor (beta chain) under discussion was sequenced for a study of blood T cell repertoires in COVID-19. Authors' methods: Using reference gene primer amplification, nucleated cell counts were estimated. Data came from immunoSEQ multiplex PCR; TCRdb stores just in-frame clones and leaves some out. Clonal size and the V and J genes are those of that table, whereas D and trimming came from the DNA. Here the sample spans about 90,000 clones, 75% to 85% being singletons. The CDR3 totals 17 residues. Per the germline V gene, CDR1 is SGHDT and CDR2 is YYEEEE. V lost 1 base to trimming and J lost 3 bases; unmatched junction nucleotides: 7.

The genes are TRBV5-6 and TRBJ2-2; 9 bases fit TRBD2. This clonotype originated in a woman aged 70-85 years with acute or convalescent COVID-19. Sequences were obtained from peripheral blood. The CDR3 loop reads CASSLFRTSGHTGELFF. DNA of the CDR3: TGTGCCAGCAGCTTGTTTCGAACTAGCGGGCACACCGGGGAGCTGTTTTTT.